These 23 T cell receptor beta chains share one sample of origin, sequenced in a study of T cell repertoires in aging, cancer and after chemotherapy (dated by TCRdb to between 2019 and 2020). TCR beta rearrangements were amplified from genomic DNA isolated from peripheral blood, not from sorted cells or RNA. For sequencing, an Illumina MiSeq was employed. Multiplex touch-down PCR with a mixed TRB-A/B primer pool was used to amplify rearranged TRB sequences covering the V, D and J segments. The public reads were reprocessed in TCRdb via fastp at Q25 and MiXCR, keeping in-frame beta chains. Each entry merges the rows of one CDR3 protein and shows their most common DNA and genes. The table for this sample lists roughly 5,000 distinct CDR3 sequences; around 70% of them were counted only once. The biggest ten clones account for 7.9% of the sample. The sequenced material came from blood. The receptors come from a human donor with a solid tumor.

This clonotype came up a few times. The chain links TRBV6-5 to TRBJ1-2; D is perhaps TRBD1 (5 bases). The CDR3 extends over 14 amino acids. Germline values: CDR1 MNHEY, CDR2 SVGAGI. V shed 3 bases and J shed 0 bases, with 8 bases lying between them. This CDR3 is CASSYGAANYGYTF. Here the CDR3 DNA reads TGTGCCAGCAGTTATGGGGCAGCTAACTATGGCTACACCTTC.

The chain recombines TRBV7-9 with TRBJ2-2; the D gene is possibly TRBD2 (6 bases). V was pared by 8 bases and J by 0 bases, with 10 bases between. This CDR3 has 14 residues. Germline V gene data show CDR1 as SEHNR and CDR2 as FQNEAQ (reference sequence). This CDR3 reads CASALAPNTGELFF. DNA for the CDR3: TGTGCCAGCGCACTAGCCCCGAACACCGGGGAGCTGTTTTTT.

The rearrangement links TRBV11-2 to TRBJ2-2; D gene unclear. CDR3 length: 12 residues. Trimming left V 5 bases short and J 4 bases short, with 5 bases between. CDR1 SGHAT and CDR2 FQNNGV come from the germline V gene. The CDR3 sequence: CASSEVTGELFF. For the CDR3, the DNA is TGTGCCAGCAGCGAAGTCACCGGGGAGCTGTTTTTT.

Here the CDR3 DNA reads TGTGCCAGCAGCCGGATTAGTCAGGGGACTAATGAAAAACTGTTTTTT. This gives the protein CASSRISQGTNEKLFF. The chain has TRBV6-1 and TRBJ1-4, with a tentative D call TRBD1 (6 bases). The CDR3 sequence is 16 residues long. Germline V CDR1 and CDR2: MNHNS, SASEGT. V shed 6 bases and J shed 2 bases, with 16 bases lying between them.

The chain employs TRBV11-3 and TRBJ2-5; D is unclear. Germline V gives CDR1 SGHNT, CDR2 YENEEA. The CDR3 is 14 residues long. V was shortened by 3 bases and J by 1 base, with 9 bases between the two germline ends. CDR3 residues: CASSLTRAQETQYF. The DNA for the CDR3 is TGTGCCAGCAGCTTGACAAGGGCCCAAGAGACCCAGTACTTC. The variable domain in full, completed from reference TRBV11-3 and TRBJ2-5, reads EAGVVQSPRYKIIEKKQPVAFWCNPISGHNTLYWYLQNLGQGPELLIRYENEEAVDDSQLPKDRFSAERLKGVDSTLKIQPAELGDSAVYLCASSLTRAQETQYFGPGTRLLVL.

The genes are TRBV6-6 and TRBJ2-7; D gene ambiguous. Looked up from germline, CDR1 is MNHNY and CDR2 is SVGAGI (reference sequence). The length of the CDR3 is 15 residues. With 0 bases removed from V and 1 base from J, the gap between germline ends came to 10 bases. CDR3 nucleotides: TGTGCCAGCAGTTACTCGAAATCATGGTCCTACGAGCAGTACTTC. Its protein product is CASSYSKSWSYEQYF.

The CDR3 spells CASSYSIGANVLTF. In nucleotides, the CDR3 is TGTGCCAGCAGTTACTCGATTGGGGCCAACGTCCTGACTTTC. The genes are TRBV6-2 or TRBV6-3 and TRBJ2-6; no definite D call. V was clipped by 0 bases and J by 3 bases, with 3 bases between them. The CDR3 sequence is 14 residues long. The germline gives CDR1 MNHEY, CDR2 SVGEGT.

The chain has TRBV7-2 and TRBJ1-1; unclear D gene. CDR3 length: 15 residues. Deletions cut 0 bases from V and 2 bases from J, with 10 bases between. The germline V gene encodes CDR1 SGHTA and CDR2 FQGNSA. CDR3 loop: CASSLARQPNTEAFF. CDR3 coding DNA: TGTGCCAGCAGCTTAGCGCGGCAGCCAAACACTGAAGCTTTCTTT.

The CDR3 loop reads CASSSLTGSGEQYF. The CDR3 DNA reads as TGCGCCAGCAGCTCTTTGACAGGTTCTGGCGAGCAGTACTTC. The chain joins TRBV5-1 to TRBJ2-7, with a weak D call TRBD1 (6 bases). CDR1 and CDR2 from the germline V gene are SGHRS and YFSETQ. CDR3 length: 14 amino acids. V gave up 3 bases and J gave up 6 bases, with 16 bases separating them.

CDR3 DNA: TGTGCCAGCAGTTACTCGTTCCAGGGTGGGTACGAGCAGTACTTC. Translated, it gives CASSYSFQGGYEQYF. The chain uses TRBV6-5 and TRBJ2-7, with D possibly TRBD1 on 5 matching bases. Per germline, CDR1 MNHEY and CDR2 SVGAGI. The length of the CDR3 is 15 residues. V was clipped by 0 bases and J by 4 bases, with 13 bases between them.

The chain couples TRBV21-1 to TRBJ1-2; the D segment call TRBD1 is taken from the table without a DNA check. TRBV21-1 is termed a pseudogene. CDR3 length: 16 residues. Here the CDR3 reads CASGKDRGKKGYGYTF. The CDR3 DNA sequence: TGTGCCAGCGGCAAGGACAGGGGGAAGAAGGGCTATGGCTACACCTTC.

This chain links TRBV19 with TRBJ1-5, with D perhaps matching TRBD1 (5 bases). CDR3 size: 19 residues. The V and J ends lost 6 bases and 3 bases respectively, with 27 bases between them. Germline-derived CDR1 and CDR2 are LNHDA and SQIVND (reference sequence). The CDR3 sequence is CASSQYAIELPGANQPQHF. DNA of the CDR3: TGTGCCAGTAGCCAGTACGCAATTGAGTTACCCGGGGCCAATCAGCCCCAGCATTTT.

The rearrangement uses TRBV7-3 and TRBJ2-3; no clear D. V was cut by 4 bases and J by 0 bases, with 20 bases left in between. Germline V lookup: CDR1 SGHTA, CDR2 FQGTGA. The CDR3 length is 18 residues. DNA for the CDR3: TGTGCCAGCAGCTCCGTGGTTTCCAGGACCTCTAGCACAGATACGCAGTATTTT. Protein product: CASSSVVSRTSSTDTQYF.

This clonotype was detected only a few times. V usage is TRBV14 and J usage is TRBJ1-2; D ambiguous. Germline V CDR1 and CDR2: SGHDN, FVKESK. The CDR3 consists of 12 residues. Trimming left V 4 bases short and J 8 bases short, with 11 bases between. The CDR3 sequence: CASSRGRLGYTF. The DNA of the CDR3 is TGTGCCAGCAGCCGAGGGCGATTAGGCTACACCTTC.

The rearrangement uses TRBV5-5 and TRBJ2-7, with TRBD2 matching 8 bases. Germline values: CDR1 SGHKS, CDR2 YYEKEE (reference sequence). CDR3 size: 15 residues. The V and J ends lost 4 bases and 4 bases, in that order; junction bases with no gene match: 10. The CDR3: CASSGGLDQDYEQYF. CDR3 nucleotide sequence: TGTGCCAGCAGCGGGGGACTAGACCAAGATTACGAGCAGTACTTC.

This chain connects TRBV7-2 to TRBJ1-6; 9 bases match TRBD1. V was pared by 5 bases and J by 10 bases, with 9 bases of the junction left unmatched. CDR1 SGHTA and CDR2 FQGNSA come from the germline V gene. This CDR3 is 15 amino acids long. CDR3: CASSRGQGEESPLHF. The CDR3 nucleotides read TGTGCCAGCAGCCGGGGACAGGGAGAGGAATCACCCCTCCACTTT.

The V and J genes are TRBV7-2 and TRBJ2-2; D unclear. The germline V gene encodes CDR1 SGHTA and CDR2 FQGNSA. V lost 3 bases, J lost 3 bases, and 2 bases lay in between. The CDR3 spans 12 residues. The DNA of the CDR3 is TGTGCCAGCAGCTTTTACACCGGGGAGCTGTTTTTT. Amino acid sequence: CASSFYTGELFF. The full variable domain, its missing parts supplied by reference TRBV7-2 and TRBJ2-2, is GAGVSQSPSNKVTEKGKDVELRCDPISGHTALYWYRQSLGQGLEFLIYFQGNSAPDKSGLPSDRFSAERTGGSVSTLTIQRTQQEDSAVYLCASSFYTGELFFGEGSRLTVL.

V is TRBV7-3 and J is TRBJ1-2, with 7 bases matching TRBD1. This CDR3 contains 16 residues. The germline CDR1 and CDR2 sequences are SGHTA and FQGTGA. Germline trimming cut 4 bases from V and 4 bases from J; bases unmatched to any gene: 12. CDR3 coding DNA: TGTGCCAGCAGCTCGCTCGAGTACAGGGGAATCTATGGCTACACCTTC. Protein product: CASSSLEYRGIYGYTF.

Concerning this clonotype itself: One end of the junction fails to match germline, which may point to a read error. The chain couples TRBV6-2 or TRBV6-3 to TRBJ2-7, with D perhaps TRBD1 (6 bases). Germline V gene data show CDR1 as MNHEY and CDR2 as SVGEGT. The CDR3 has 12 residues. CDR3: CAISNRASEQYF. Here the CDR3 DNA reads TGTGCCATCAGTAACAGGGCCAGCGAGCAGTACTTC.

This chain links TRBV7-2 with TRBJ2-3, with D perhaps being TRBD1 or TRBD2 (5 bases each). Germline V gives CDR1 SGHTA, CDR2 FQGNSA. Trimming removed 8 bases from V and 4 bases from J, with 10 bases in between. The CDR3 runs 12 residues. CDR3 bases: TGTGCCAGCGGGACGGTCCCAGATACGCAGTATTTT. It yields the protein CASGTVPDTQYF.

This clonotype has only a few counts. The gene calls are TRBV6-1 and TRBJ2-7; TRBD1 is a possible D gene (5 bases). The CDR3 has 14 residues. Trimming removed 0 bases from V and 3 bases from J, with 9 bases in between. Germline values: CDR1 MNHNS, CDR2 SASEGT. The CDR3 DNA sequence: TGTGCCAGCAGTGAAGCAGGGGCGGACTACGAGCAGTACTTC. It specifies CASSEAGADYEQYF.

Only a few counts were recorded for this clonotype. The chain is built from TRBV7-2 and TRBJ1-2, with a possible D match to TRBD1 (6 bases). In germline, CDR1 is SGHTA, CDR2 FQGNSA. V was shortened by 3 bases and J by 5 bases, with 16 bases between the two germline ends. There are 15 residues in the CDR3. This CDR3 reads CASSFRGPRYYGYTF. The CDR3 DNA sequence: TGTGCCAGCAGCTTCCGGGGGCCCCGTTATTATGGCTACACCTTC.

CDR3 coding DNA: TGTGCCAGCAGTTTAGGTGAGGTTGGCAATGAGCAGTTCTTC. Translated, it gives CASSLGEVGNEQFF. The V gene is TRBV12-3 or TRBV12-4, the J gene TRBJ2-1; D is uncertain. V dropped 1 base and J dropped 6 bases, with 10 bases sitting between them. CDR3 length: 14 residues.